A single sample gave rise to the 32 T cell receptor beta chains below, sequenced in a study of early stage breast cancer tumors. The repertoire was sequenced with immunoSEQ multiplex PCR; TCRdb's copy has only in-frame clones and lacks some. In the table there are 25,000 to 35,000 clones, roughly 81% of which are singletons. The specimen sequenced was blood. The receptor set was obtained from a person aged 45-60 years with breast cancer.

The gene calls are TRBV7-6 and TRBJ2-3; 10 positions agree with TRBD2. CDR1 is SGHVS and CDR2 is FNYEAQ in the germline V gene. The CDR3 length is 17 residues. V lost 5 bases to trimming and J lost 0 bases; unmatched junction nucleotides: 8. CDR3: CASSRASGSSSTDTQYF. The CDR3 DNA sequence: TGTGCCAGCAGCCGGGCTAGCGGGAGTTCTAGCACAGATACGCAGTATTTT.

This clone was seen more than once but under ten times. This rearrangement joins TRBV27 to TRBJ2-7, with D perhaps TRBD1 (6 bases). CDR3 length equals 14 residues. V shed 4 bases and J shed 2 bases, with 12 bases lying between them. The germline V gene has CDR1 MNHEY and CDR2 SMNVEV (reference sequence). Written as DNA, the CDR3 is TGTGCCAGCAGTTCATTAGACAGGCCCTACGAGCAGTACTTC. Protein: CASSSLDRPYEQYF.

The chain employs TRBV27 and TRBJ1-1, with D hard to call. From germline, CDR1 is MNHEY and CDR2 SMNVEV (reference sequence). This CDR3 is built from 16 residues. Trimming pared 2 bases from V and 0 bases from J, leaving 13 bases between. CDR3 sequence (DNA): TGTGCCAGCAGTTTAAAACTCGGACCTTTGAACACTGAAGCTTTCTTT. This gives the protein CASSLKLGPLNTEAFF.

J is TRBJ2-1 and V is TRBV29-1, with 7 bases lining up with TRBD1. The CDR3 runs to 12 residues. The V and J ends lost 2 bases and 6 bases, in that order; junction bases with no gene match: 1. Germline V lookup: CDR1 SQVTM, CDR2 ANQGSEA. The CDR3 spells CSVEKGANEQFF. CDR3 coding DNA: TGCAGCGTTGAAAAGGGGGCCAATGAGCAGTTCTTC.

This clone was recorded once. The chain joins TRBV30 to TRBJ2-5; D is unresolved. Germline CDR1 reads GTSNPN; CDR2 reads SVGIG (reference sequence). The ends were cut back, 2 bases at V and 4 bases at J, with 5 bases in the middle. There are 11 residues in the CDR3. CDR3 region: CAWSTGETQYF. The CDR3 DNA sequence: TGTGCCTGGAGTACGGGAGAGACCCAGTACTTC.

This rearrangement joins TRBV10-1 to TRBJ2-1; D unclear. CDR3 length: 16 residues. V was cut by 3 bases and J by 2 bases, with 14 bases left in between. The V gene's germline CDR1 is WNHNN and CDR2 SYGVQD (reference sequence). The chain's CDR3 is CASSDPREVAYNEQFF. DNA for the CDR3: TGCGCCAGCAGTGACCCAAGGGAAGTAGCCTACAATGAGCAGTTCTTC.

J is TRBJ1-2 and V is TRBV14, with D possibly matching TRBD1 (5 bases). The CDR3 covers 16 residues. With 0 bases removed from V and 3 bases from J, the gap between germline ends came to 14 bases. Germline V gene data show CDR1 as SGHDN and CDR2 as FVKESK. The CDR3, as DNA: TGTGCCAGCAGCCAAGAACCCAGGGCCTGGGACTATGGCTACACCTTC. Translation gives CASSQEPRAWDYGYTF.

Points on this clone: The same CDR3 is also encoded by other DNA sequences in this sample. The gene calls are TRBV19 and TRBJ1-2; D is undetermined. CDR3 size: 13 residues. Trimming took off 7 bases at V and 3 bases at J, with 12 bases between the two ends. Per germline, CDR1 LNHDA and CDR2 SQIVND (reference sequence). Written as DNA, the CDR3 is TGTGCCAGTAACCCTAGCAATTACTATGGCTACACCTTC. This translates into CASNPSNYYGYTF.

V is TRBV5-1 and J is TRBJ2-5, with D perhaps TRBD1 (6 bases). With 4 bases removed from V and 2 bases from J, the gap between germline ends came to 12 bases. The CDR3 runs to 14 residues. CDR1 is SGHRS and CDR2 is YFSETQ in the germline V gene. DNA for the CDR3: TGCGCCAGCAGCGTTCAGGGGAGTCAAGAGACCCAGTACTTC. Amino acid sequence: CASSVQGSQETQYF.

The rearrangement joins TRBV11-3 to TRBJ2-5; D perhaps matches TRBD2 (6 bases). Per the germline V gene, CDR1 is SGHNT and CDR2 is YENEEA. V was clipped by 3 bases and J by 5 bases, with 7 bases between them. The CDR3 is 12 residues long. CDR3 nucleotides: TGTGCCAGCAGCTTTGGGGGGGAGACCCAGTACTTC. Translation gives CASSFGGETQYF. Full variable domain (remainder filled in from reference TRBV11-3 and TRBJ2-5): EAGVVQSPRYKIIEKKQPVAFWCNPISGHNTLYWYLQNLGQGPELLIRYENEEAVDDSQLPKDRFSAERLKGVDSTLKIQPAELGDSAVYLCASSFGGETQYFGPGTRLLVL.

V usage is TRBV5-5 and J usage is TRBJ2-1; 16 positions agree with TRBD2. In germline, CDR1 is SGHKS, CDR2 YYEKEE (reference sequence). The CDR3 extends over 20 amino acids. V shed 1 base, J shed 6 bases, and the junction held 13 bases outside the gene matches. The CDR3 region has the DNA TGTGCCAGCAGCTTGAAGAGTGGGACTAGCGGGAGGGTAGGTGGCAATGAGCAGTTCTTC. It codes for CASSLKSGTSGRVGGNEQFF.

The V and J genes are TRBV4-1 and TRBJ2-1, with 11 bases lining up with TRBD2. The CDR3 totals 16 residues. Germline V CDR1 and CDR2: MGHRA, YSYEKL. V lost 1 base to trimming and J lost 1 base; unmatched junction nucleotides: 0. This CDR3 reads CASSQVAGGSYNEQFF. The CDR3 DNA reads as TGCGCCAGCAGCCAAGTAGCGGGAGGGTCCTACAATGAGCAGTTCTTC.

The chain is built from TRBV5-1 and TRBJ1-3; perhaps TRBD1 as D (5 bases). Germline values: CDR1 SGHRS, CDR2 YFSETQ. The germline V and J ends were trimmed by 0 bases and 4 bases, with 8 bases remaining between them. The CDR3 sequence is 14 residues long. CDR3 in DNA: TGCGCCAGCAGCTTGGAGGGGTACGGAAACACCATATATTTT. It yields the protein CASSLEGYGNTIYF.

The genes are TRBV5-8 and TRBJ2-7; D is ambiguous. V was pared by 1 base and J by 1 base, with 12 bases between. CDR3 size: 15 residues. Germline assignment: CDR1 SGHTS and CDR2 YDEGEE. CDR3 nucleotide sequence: TGTGCCAGCAGCTTGCTTCGGACGGTATCCTACGAGCAGTACTTC. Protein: CASSLLRTVSYEQYF.

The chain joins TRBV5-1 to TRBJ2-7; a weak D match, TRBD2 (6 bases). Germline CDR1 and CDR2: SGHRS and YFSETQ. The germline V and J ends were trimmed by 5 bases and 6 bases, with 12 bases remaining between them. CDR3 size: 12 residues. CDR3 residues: CASRRESSEQYF. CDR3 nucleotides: TGCGCCAGCAGACGGGAGTCTAGCGAGCAGTACTTC.

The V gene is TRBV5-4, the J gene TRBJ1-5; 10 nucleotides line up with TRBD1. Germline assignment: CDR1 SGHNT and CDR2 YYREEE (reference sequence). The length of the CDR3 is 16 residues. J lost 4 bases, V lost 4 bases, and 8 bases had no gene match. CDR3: CASSLWTGGDNQPQHF. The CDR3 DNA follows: TGTGCCAGCAGCCTATGGACAGGGGGTGATAATCAGCCCCAGCATTTT.

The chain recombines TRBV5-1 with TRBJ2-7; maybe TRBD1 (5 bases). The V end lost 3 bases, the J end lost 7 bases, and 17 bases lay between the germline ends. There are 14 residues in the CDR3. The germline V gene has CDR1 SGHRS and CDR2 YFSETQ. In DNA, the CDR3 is TGCGCCAGCAGCTCCTCTACAGGTCTGGGGGAGCAGTACTTC. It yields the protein CASSSSTGLGEQYF. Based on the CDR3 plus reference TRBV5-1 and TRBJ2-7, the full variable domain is KAGVTQTPRYLIKTRGQQVTLSCSPISGHRSVSWYQQTPGQGLQFLFEYFSETQRNKGNFPGRFSGRQFSNSRSEMNVSTLELGDSALYLCASSSSTGLGEQYFGPGTRLTVT.

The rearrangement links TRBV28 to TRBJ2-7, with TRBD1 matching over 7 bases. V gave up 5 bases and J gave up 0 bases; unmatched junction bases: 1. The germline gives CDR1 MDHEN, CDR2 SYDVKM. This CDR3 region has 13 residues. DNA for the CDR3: TGTGCCAGCAGTAGACAGGGCTCCTACGAGCAGTACTTC. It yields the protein CASSRQGSYEQYF.

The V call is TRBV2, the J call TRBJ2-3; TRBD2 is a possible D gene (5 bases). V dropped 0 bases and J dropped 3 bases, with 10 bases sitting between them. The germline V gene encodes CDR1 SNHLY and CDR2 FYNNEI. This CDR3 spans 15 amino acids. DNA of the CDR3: TGTGCCAGCAGTGAAGCGCTTAGCGCTACAGATACGCAGTATTTT. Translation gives CASSEALSATDTQYF.

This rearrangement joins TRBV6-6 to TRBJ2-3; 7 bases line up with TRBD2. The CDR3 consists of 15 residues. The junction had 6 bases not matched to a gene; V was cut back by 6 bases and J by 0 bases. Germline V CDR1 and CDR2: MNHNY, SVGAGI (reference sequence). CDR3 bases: TGTGCCAGCAGCCCTAGCGGTCCTAGCACAGATACGCAGTATTTT. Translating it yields CASSPSGPSTDTQYF.

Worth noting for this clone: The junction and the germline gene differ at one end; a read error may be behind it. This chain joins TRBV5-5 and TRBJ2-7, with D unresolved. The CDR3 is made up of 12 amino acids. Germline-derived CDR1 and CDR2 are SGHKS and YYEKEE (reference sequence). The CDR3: CASSLETATRTF. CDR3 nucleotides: TGTGCCAGCAGCTTGGAGACGGCTACGCGTACCTTC. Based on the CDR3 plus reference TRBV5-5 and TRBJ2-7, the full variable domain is DAGVTQSPTHLIKTRGQQVTLRCSPISGHKSVSWYQQVLGQGPQFIFQYYEKEERGRGNFPDRFSARQFPNYSSELNVNALLLGDSALYLCASSLETATRTFGPGTRLTVT.

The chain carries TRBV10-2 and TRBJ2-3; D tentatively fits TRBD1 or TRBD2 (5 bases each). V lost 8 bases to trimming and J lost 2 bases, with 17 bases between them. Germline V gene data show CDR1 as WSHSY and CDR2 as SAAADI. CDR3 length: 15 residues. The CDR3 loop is CASRDQTGTTDTQYF. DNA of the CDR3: TGCGCCAGCCGGGACCAAACTGGGACCACAGATACGCAGTATTTT.

CDR3 protein: CASSEQGRRDSIHQPQHF. DNA for the CDR3: TGCGCCAGCAGTGAGCAGGGGAGGCGGGACAGCATACATCAGCCCCAGCATTTT. The V call is TRBV10-1, the J call TRBJ1-5, with 7 positions matching TRBD1. CDR3 length: 18 residues. The V gene's germline CDR1 is WNHNN and CDR2 SYGVQD (reference sequence). J was trimmed by 5 bases and V by 2 bases; bases with no gene match: 15.

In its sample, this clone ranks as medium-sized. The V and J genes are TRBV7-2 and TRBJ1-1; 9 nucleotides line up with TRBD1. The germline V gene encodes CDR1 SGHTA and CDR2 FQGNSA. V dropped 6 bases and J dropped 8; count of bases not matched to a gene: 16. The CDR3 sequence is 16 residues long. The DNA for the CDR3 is TGTGCCAGCAGGTCACAAAGGGGACAGGGCGAATTAGAAGCTTTCTTT. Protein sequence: CASRSQRGQGELEAFF.

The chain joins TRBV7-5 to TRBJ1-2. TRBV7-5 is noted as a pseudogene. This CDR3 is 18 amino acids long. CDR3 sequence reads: CARSLAPPDGETIGGYTF. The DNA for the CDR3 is TGTGCCAGAAGCTTAGCCCCCCCCGATGGGGAAACTATTGGTGGCTACACCTTC.

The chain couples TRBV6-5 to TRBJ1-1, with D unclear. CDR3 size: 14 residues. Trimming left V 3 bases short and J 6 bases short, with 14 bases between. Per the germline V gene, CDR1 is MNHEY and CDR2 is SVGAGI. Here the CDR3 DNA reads TGTGCCAGCAGTTATGGACGCTCAGGTCCTGAAGCTTTCTTT. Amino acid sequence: CASSYGRSGPEAFF.

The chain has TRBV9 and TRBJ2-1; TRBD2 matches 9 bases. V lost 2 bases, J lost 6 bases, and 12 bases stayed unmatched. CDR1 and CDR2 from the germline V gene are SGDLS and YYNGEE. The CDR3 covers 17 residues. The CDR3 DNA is TGTGCCAGCAGCGTTGGGAGCGGGGCGGGGGGGCCCAATGAGCAGTTCTTC. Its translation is CASSVGSGAGGPNEQFF.

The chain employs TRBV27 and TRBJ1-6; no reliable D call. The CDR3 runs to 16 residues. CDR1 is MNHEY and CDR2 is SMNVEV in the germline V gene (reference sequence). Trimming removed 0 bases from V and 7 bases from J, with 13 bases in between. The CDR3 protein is CASSLSLQVPNSPLHF. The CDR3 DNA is TGTGCCAGCAGTTTATCGCTCCAGGTGCCAAATTCACCCCTCCACTTT.

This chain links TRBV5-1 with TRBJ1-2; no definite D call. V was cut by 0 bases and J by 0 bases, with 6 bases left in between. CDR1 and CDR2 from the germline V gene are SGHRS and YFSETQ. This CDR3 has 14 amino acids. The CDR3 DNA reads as TGCGCCAGCAGCTTGGCCCAGGCTAACTATGGCTACACCTTC. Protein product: CASSLAQANYGYTF.

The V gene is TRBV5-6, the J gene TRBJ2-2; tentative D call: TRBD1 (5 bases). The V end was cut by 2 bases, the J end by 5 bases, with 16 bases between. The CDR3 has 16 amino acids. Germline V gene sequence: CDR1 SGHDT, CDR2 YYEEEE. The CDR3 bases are TGTGCCAGCAGCTTAGGGGCCCATGTGAGGACCGGGGAGCTGTTTTTT. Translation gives CASSLGAHVRTGELFF.

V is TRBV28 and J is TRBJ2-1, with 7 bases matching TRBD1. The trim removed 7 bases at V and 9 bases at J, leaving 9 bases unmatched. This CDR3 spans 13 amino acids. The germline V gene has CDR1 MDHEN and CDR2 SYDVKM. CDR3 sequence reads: CASTDRGLIEQFF. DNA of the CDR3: TGTGCCAGCACCGATAGGGGGCTTATTGAGCAGTTCTTC.

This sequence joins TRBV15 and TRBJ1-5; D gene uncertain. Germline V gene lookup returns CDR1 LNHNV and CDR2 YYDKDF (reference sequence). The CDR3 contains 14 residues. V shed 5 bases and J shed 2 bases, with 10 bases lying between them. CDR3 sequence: CATSVGKGNQPQHF. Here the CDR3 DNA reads TGTGCCACCAGCGTAGGGAAAGGCAATCAGCCCCAGCATTTT.